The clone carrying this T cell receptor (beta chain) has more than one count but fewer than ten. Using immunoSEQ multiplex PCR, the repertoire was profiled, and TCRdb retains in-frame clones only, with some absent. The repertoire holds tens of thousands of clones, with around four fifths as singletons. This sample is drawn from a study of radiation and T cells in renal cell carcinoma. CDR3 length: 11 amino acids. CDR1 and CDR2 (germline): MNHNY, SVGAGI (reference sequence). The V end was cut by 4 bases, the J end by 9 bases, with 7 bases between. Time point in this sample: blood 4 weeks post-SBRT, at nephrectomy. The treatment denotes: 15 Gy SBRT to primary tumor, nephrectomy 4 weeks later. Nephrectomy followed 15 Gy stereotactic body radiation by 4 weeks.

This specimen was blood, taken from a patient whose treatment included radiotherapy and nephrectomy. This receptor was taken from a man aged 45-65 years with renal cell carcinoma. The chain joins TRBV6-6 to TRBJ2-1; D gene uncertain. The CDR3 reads CASSSLGEQFF. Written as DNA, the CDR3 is TGTGCCAGCAGTTCGCTGGGTGAGCAGTTCTTC.